One sample yielded the 5 T cell receptor beta chains listed below, sequenced in a study of blood T cell repertoires in COVID-19. Some clones are missing from TCRdb's copy, which holds only in-frame ones; the method was immunoSEQ multiplex PCR. The table has about 210,000 clones, 80% to 90% seen once; the top ten hold about 8.1%. The specimen sequenced was peripheral blood. The receptors here all came from a woman in her forties or fifties with acute or convalescent COVID-19.

The gene calls are TRBV6-5 and TRBJ1-2, with 7 bases aligning to TRBD1. Germline V lookup: CDR1 MNHEY, CDR2 SVGAGI. The ends lost 5 bases at V and 8 bases at J; junction bases unmatched: 11. This CDR3 comprises 14 residues. The chain's CDR3 is CASSTYVAGGGYTF. The CDR3 DNA reads as TGTGCCAGCAGTACCTACGTGGCAGGGGGAGGCTACACCTTC.

The chain combines TRBV27 with TRBJ2-4; 7 nucleotides match TRBD1. This CDR3 has 17 amino acids. The ends lost 4 bases at V and 0 bases at J; junction bases unmatched: 9. CDR1 and CDR2 from the germline V gene are MNHEY and SMNVEV (reference sequence). CDR3 in amino acids: CASSSFRDSLAKNIQYF. CDR3 nucleotides: TGTGCCAGCAGTTCCTTCCGGGACAGCCTAGCCAAAAACATTCAGTACTTC.

This clone was seen a single time. The chain combines TRBV18 with TRBJ2-5; 9 positions agree with TRBD1. Germline CDR1 KGHSH, CDR2 LQKENI. This CDR3 has 14 amino acids. With V trimmed by 0 bases and J by 5 bases, 1 base remained unmatched. The CDR3 DNA sequence: TGTGCCAGCTCACCACCCGGGACAGGGGAGACCCAGTACTTC. The encoded protein is CASSPPGTGETQYF.

The chain has TRBV5-1 and TRBJ2-1, with a weak D call TRBD2 (7 bases). The germline CDR1 and CDR2 sequences are SGHRS and YFSETQ. V was clipped by 3 bases and J by 7 bases, with 20 bases between them. The CDR3 covers 16 residues. This CDR3 is CASSSDGGRKGNEQFF. The CDR3 DNA reads TGCGCCAGCAGCTCGGACGGGGGGCGCAAGGGGAATGAGCAGTTCTTC.

The chain has TRBV2 and TRBJ2-5, with 7 bases identical to TRBD2. Germline V gene data show CDR1 as SNHLY and CDR2 as FYNNEI. The V segment lost 9 bases and the J segment 1 base; nucleotides outside the gene matches: 2. The CDR3 covers 12 residues. CDR3 residues: CARGTTQETQYF. Written as DNA, the CDR3 is TGTGCCAGAGGGACTACCCAAGAGACCCAGTACTTC.